Listed here are 18 T cell receptor beta chains from one sample, sequenced in a study of T cell responses to AZD1222 COVID-19 vaccine. Only in-frame clones appear in the TCRdb table, and some are missing; sequencing was by immunoSEQ multiplex PCR. The data hold about 120,000 clones, with about nine tenths observed a single time. Sequenced material: peripheral blood, taken on day 0 of AZD1222 vaccination. These receptors originate from an adult in good health.

The chain joins TRBV11-2 to TRBJ2-5; D is possibly TRBD2 (5 bases). This CDR3 has 13 amino acids. Between the trimmed V and J ends, which lost 6 bases and 6 bases, there was a span of 14 bases. Germline V lookup: CDR1 SGHAT, CDR2 FQNNGV. The CDR3 nucleotides are TGTGCCAGCAGGGCCCGGGAAGCGAAGACCCAGTACTTC. Amino acid sequence: CASRAREAKTQYF.

The chain combines TRBV2 with TRBJ1-5; the D is unclear. The germline V gene has CDR1 SNHLY and CDR2 FYNNEI. V was pared by 7 bases and J by 0 bases, with 7 bases between. There are 13 residues in the CDR3. CDR3: CASKWDSNQPQHF. As DNA, the CDR3 is TGTGCCAGCAAATGGGATAGCAATCAGCCCCAGCATTTT.

The V gene is TRBV3-1 (or the pseudogene TRBV3-2), the J gene TRBJ2-3; D unclear. Germline assignment: CDR1 LGHDT and CDR2 YNNKEL (reference sequence). The CDR3 runs to 11 residues. Trimming left V 1 base short and J 4 bases short, with 0 bases between. The CDR3 here is CASSQADTQYF. The CDR3 region has the DNA TGTGCCAGCAGCCAAGCAGATACGCAGTATTTT.

The rearrangement links TRBV4-3 to TRBJ2-1, with TRBD2 matching over 11 bases. With 4 bases clipped from V and 9 bases from J, the junction kept 11 bases outside the gene matches. CDR3 length equals 16 residues. CDR1 is LGHNA, CDR2 YSLEER, per germline. The CDR3 bases are TGCGCCAGCAGCCCCATACTAGCGGGAGCCCCCTCTGAGCAGTTCTTC. This gives the protein CASSPILAGAPSEQFF.

The V call is TRBV6-6, the J call TRBJ2-7, with D perhaps matching TRBD1 or TRBD2 (6 bases each). Germline loops: CDR1 MNHNY, CDR2 SVGAGI (reference sequence). Trimming left V 5 bases short and J 3 bases short, with 14 bases between. The CDR3 spans 14 residues. The CDR3 DNA reads TGTGCCAGCAGTACGCTCGGGGGCCACTACGAGCAGTACTTC. Amino acid sequence: CASSTLGGHYEQYF.

V and J are TRBV29-1 and TRBJ2-1, with a weak D call TRBD1 (6 bases). V lost 6 bases and J 2 bases, leaving 14 bases between the germline ends. Germline CDR1 SQVTM, CDR2 ANQGSEA. There are 14 residues in the CDR3. CDR3 sequence reads: CSVARTEAYNEQFF. DNA for the CDR3: TGCAGCGTCGCGAGGACAGAAGCCTACAATGAGCAGTTCTTC.

In this sample, this clone turned up once. The chain is built from TRBV7-2 and TRBJ2-1; a possible D gene is TRBD1 (7 bases). The V gene lost 5 bases and the J gene lost 1 base, with 21 bases spanning the gap. Germline V CDR1 and CDR2: SGHTA, FQGNSA. The length of the CDR3 is 18 residues. The CDR3 region is CASSPRDSWGVSYNEQFF. The CDR3, as DNA: TGTGCCAGCAGCCCTCGGGACAGCTGGGGGGTGTCCTACAATGAGCAGTTCTTC.

This clone was seen only once. The gene calls are TRBV28 and TRBJ1-2; 9 nucleotides align to TRBD1. Germline lookup yields CDR1 MDHEN and CDR2 SYDVKM. V lost 5 bases, J lost 0 bases, and 10 bases stayed unmatched. The CDR3 runs 17 residues. The chain's CDR3 is CASSPRGQGGPNYGYTF. Here the CDR3 DNA reads TGTGCCAGCAGTCCCCGGGGACAGGGTGGGCCTAACTATGGCTACACCTTC.

CDR3: CASSEVNSRQPQHF. CDR3 DNA sequence: TGTGCCAGCAGTGAAGTGAACAGTCGACAGCCCCAGCATTTT. The chain joins TRBV2 to TRBJ1-5, with unresolved D. Germline CDR1 reads SNHLY; CDR2 reads FYNNEI. Trimming pared 1 base from V and 7 bases from J, leaving 11 bases between. The length of the CDR3 is 14 residues.

The rearrangement uses TRBV28 and TRBJ1-1; tentatively, D is TRBD1 (6 bases). Germline CDR1 MDHEN, CDR2 SYDVKM. Trimming removed 5 bases from V and 7 bases from J, with 14 bases in between. The CDR3 covers 13 residues. The CDR3, as DNA: TGTGCCAGCAGTCTCATTCCGGACAGTGAAGCTTTCTTT. Protein product: CASSLIPDSEAFF.

The V call is TRBV19, the J call TRBJ2-1; TRBD1 matches 7 bases. Germline loops: CDR1 LNHDA, CDR2 SQIVND (reference sequence). The CDR3 consists of 15 residues. V was clipped by 5 bases and J by 2 bases; unmatched bases: 6. The CDR3 sequence: CASSLRQGTYNEQFF. The CDR3 bases are TGTGCCAGTAGTCTCCGACAGGGTACCTACAATGAGCAGTTCTTC.

The rearrangement uses TRBV11-2 and TRBJ2-7; TRBD1 agrees at 7 bases. The V gene end was trimmed by 0 bases and the J gene end by 3 bases; junction bases not matched to a gene: 5. Germline assignment: CDR1 SGHAT and CDR2 FQNNGV. The CDR3 loop spans 15 amino acids. Written as DNA, the CDR3 is TGTGCCAGCAGCTTAGACCCCGGACAGGACTACGAGCAGTACTTC. It yields the protein CASSLDPGQDYEQYF.

A single count supports this clone. The J gene is TRBJ2-7, the V gene TRBV27; possible D gene TRBD1, 5 bases. With 5 bases removed from V and 2 bases from J, the gap between germline ends came to 13 bases. This CDR3 has 14 residues. Germline CDR1 is MNHEY and CDR2 is SMNVEV (reference sequence). CDR3 residues: CASSPRAGPYEQYF. CDR3 coding DNA: TGTGCCAGCAGTCCCAGGGCAGGGCCCTACGAGCAGTACTTC.

The chain couples TRBV24-1 to TRBJ2-1; 10 nucleotides align to TRBD2. This CDR3 region has 14 residues. Looked up from germline, CDR1 is KGHDR and CDR2 is SFDVKD. V was clipped by 6 bases and J by 5 bases; unmatched bases: 3. CDR3 nucleotides: TGTGCCACCAGTCCTAGCGGGAGTGACAATGAGCAGTTCTTC. Translating gives CATSPSGSDNEQFF.

The chain has TRBV24-1 and TRBJ2-2; no clear D gene. This CDR3 is 13 amino acids long. Trimming shortened V by 4 bases and J by 2 bases, and 4 bases separated the two germline ends. CDR1 KGHDR and CDR2 SFDVKD come from the germline V gene. CDR3 DNA: TGTGCCACCAGTGACGGCAACACCGGGGAGCTGTTTTTT. Its protein is CATSDGNTGELFF.

J is TRBJ2-2 and V is TRBV18; 11 bases match TRBD2. With 3 bases clipped from V and 7 bases from J, the junction kept 16 bases outside the gene matches. The CDR3 contains 19 residues. Germline lookup yields CDR1 KGHSH and CDR2 LQKENI. The CDR3 loop is CASSPLPGTSGEEGGELFF. The CDR3 DNA follows: TGTGCCAGCTCACCGCTTCCCGGGACTAGCGGAGAAGAGGGCGGGGAGCTGTTTTTT. The entire variable domain, with the rest obtained from reference TRBV18 and TRBJ2-2, is as follows: NAGVMQNPRHLVRRRGQEARLRCSPMKGHSHVYWYRQLPEEGLKFMVYLQKENIIDESGMPKERFSAEFPKEGPSILRIQQVVRGDSAAYFCASSPLPGTSGEEGGELFFGEGSRLTVL.

The CDR3 reads CASTPGGAVNTEAFF. The CDR3 nucleotides are TGTGCCAGCACCCCAGGGGGCGCGGTGAACACTGAAGCTTTCTTT. This rearrangement joins TRBV6-4 to TRBJ1-1; 8 bases line up with TRBD1. In germline, CDR1 is MRHNA, CDR2 SNTAGT. This CDR3 spans 15 amino acids. The V and J ends lost 7 bases and 0 bases, in that order; junction bases with no gene match: 7.

The V call is TRBV7-3, the J call TRBJ2-2; 9 bases match TRBD1. The CDR3 extends over 17 amino acids. Germline V gene lookup returns CDR1 SGHTA and CDR2 FQGTGA. Unmatched junction bases numbered 10, after V lost 2 bases and J lost 6 bases. CDR3 nucleotide sequence: TGTGCCAGCAGCTTAGTGGCTGGGACAGGGTCCCCCGGGGAGCTGTTTTTT. Its protein is CASSLVAGTGSPGELFF. Full variable domain (rest looked up from reference TRBV7-3 and TRBJ2-2): GAGVSQTPSNKVTEKGKYVELRCDPISGHTALYWYRQSLGQGPEFLIYFQGTGAADDSGLPNDRFFAVRPEGSVSTLKIQRTERGDSAVYLCASSLVAGTGSPGELFFGEGSRLTVL.